Listed here are 24 T cell receptor beta chains from one sample, sequenced in a study of Ad26.COV2.S vaccination and SARS-CoV-2 variants. Noted treatment: over 15 received Ad26.COV2.S at low or high dose, single or two shots; 5 received placebo; per-sample allocation not given. After the first vaccine or placebo injection, samples were drawn on day 63. Using immunoSEQ multiplex PCR, the repertoire was profiled, and TCRdb retains in-frame clones only, with some absent. The sample has about 410,000 clones; around nine tenths are singletons. The sample was peripheral blood, taken in a trial of Ad26.COV2.S vaccine versus placebo. The receptor set was obtained from a person aged 18-60 years who received the Ad26.COV2.S COVID-19 vaccine or a placebo.

The rearrangement links TRBV4-1 to TRBJ2-3; tentatively, D is TRBD2 (5 bases). The CDR3 is 13 residues long. V shed 6 bases and J shed 6 bases, with 13 bases lying between them. Germline-derived CDR1 and CDR2 are MGHRA and YSYEKL. As DNA, the CDR3 is TGCGCCAGCAGTCGGACTCGAGGGGATACGCAGTATTTT. This encodes CASSRTRGDTQYF.

The CDR3 DNA sequence: TGCGCCAGCAGTTTAACGAGGAACACTGAAGCTTTCTTT. Its protein product is CASSLTRNTEAFF. V gene TRBV10-1 combines with J gene TRBJ1-1; no definite D call. Germline V gene data show CDR1 as WNHNN and CDR2 as SYGVQD (reference sequence). V lost 5 bases, J lost 1 base, and 8 bases lay in between. The CDR3 contains 13 residues.

The chain has TRBV6-5 and TRBJ2-3, with D possibly being TRBD1 or TRBD2 (5 bases each). The CDR3 extends over 13 amino acids. Between the trimmed V and J ends, which lost 7 bases and 3 bases, there was a span of 11 bases. Germline CDR1 and CDR2: MNHEY and SVGAGI. The chain's CDR3 is CASNLGTTDTQYF. The CDR3 bases are TGTGCCAGCAATCTAGGGACGACAGATACGCAGTATTTT.

The rearrangement links TRBV7-9 to TRBJ1-1; TRBD1 matches 7 bases. The germline V gene encodes CDR1 SEHNR and CDR2 FQNEAQ (reference sequence). With V trimmed by 8 bases and J by 6 bases, 12 bases remained unmatched. The CDR3 totals 14 residues. The CDR3 here is CASRGTAETAEAFF. The CDR3 DNA reads TGTGCCAGCCGAGGGACAGCGGAGACTGCTGAAGCTTTCTTT.

This clone was detected only once. The chain combines TRBV10-3 with TRBJ1-5; 7 bases fit TRBD1. This CDR3 comprises 15 residues. The V gene end was trimmed by 0 bases and the J gene end by 11 bases; junction bases not matched to a gene: 10. Per the germline V gene, CDR1 is ENHRY and CDR2 is SYGVKD. The CDR3 loop is CAISESNSGGQAQHF. The DNA of the CDR3 is TGTGCCATCAGTGAGTCGAACAGCGGAGGACAGGCCCAGCATTTT.

The chain links TRBV19 to TRBJ1-4; 8 nucleotides agree with TRBD1. CDR3 length: 13 residues. V was pared by 4 bases and J by 6 bases, with 1 base of the junction left unmatched. The V gene's germline CDR1 is LNHDA and CDR2 SQIVND (reference sequence). The CDR3 protein is CASSNRGDEKLFF. For the CDR3, the DNA is TGTGCCAGTAGTAACAGGGGGGATGAAAAACTGTTTTTT.

V and J are TRBV4-1 and TRBJ2-7; weak D call: TRBD2 (7 bases). The CDR3 runs to 15 residues. Germline V gives CDR1 MGHRA, CDR2 YSYEKL. Trimming removed 0 bases from V and 10 bases from J, with 19 bases in between. As DNA, the CDR3 is TGCGCCAGCAGCCAAGAATCGGGGGGCTCTCAGTCCCAGTACTTC. Its translation: CASSQESGGSQSQYF.

V usage is TRBV2 and J usage is TRBJ2-3; 10 nucleotides match TRBD1. This CDR3 spans 17 amino acids. V lost 4 bases to trimming and J lost 2 bases; unmatched junction nucleotides: 9. Germline CDR1 SNHLY, CDR2 FYNNEI. The CDR3 bases are TGTGCCAGCAGTGTGTTCCCGGGACAGGGGACCACAGATACGCAGTATTTT. Translation gives CASSVFPGQGTTDTQYF.

The gene calls are TRBV12-2 and TRBJ2-6; the table's D gene call, TRBD2, was not cross checked with the DNA. TRBV12-2 represents a pseudogene. The CDR3 is 19 residues long. The CDR3 DNA sequence: TGTGCAAGTCGCTTTAAAGGGACTAGCGGGGGTCCTGGGGCCAACGTCCTGACTTTC. Protein sequence: CASRFKGTSGGPGANVLTF.

J is TRBJ2-7 and V is TRBV5-6; D might be TRBD2 (7 bases). The CDR3 runs to 13 residues. Germline V gives CDR1 SGHDT, CDR2 YYEEEE. Trimming pared 4 bases from V and 6 bases from J, leaving 14 bases between. The CDR3 loop is CASSLWGGAEQYF. As DNA, the CDR3 is TGTGCCAGCAGCCTCTGGGGGGGCGCCGAGCAGTACTTC.

This rearrangement joins TRBV10-3 to TRBJ2-1; a weak D match, TRBD1 (5 bases). Germline values: CDR1 ENHRY, CDR2 SYGVKD. There are 13 residues in the CDR3. V was shortened by 7 bases and J by 2 bases, with 9 bases between the two germline ends. The CDR3 spells CAIKGAAYNEQFF. The CDR3 DNA follows: TGTGCCATCAAAGGGGCCGCCTACAATGAGCAGTTCTTC.

The rearrangement joins TRBV6-5 to TRBJ2-1, with 8 nucleotides matching TRBD1. Germline loops: CDR1 MNHEY, CDR2 SVGAGI. This CDR3 contains 16 residues. Losses at the gene ends were 0 bases for V and 3 bases for J; bases not matched to a gene: 4. DNA for the CDR3: TGTGCCAGCAGTTACTCAGGGACAGGAGACTACAATGAGCAGTTCTTC. This encodes CASSYSGTGDYNEQFF.

The CDR3 DNA is TGCGCCAGCAGCCAAGCATGGGACAGGGCCCCTAACTATGGCTACACCTTC. Its translation: CASSQAWDRAPNYGYTF. This chain joins TRBV4-3 and TRBJ1-2, with TRBD1 identical over 9 bases. CDR1 and CDR2 from the germline V gene are LGHNA and YSLEER. Unmatched junction bases numbered 6, after V lost 1 base and J lost 0 bases. The CDR3 length is 17 residues.

V usage is TRBV7-9 and J usage is TRBJ2-2, with TRBD2 matching 8 bases. The CDR3 covers 16 residues. V trimming: 2 bases; J trimming: 4 bases; junction bases outside the gene matches: 6. The germline gives CDR1 SEHNR, CDR2 FQNEAQ (reference sequence). CDR3 loop: CASSLPGLASTGELFF. The CDR3 DNA is TGTGCCAGCAGCTTACCTGGACTAGCTAGCACCGGGGAGCTGTTTTTT.

The V and J genes are TRBV6-5 and TRBJ2-1, with 8 bases lining up with TRBD1. V shed 7 bases, J shed 4 bases, and the junction held 9 bases outside the gene matches. This CDR3 is built from 15 residues. CDR1 is MNHEY, CDR2 SVGAGI, per germline. This CDR3 reads CASNPGQVGYNEQFF. The CDR3 coding sequence is TGTGCCAGCAATCCGGGACAGGTGGGGTACAATGAGCAGTTCTTC.

This rearrangement joins TRBV10-3 to TRBJ2-2; 7 nucleotides align to TRBD1. Unmatched junction bases numbered 6, after V lost 4 bases and J lost 1 base. Germline V lookup: CDR1 ENHRY, CDR2 SYGVKD. CDR3 length: 16 residues. CDR3 sequence reads: CAISVLGTVNTGELFF. In nucleotides, the CDR3 is TGTGCCATCAGTGTCCTTGGGACAGTGAACACCGGGGAGCTGTTTTTT.

This clone was detected only once. The chain recombines TRBV5-1 with TRBJ2-5, with 8 bases that match TRBD2. V was clipped by 1 base and J by 5 bases; unmatched bases: 4. The V gene's germline CDR1 is SGHRS and CDR2 YFSETQ. The CDR3 loop spans 14 amino acids. The CDR3 DNA is TGCGCCAGCAGCTTGAGGGGACTAGGGGAGACCCAGTACTTC. Amino acids: CASSLRGLGETQYF.

This sequence joins TRBV19 and TRBJ2-4; D ambiguous. V dropped 3 bases and J dropped 0 bases, with 6 bases sitting between them. This CDR3 is built from 14 residues. Germline lookup yields CDR1 LNHDA and CDR2 SQIVND (reference sequence). The CDR3 coding sequence is TGTGCCAGTAGTATGGGCCTAGCCAAAAACATTCAGTACTTC. Amino acid sequence: CASSMGLAKNIQYF.

V gene TRBV3-1 (or the pseudogene TRBV3-2) combines with J gene TRBJ2-5; TRBD1 is a possible D gene (6 bases). Germline V gives CDR1 LGHDT, CDR2 YNNKEL (reference sequence). The CDR3 is 13 residues long. V dropped 10 bases and J dropped 1 base, with 13 bases sitting between them. CDR3 nucleotides: TGTGCCACTGCAGTGGGGGCCCAAGAGACCCAGTACTTC. As protein: CATAVGAQETQYF.

This clone was seen more than once but under ten times. Other DNA sequences in the sample encode the same CDR3. The V call is TRBV19, the J call TRBJ1-1; no clear D. The V end lost 1 base, the J end lost 5 bases, and 11 bases lay between the germline ends. Germline lookup yields CDR1 LNHDA and CDR2 SQIVND (reference sequence). The CDR3 is 14 amino acids. The chain's CDR3 is CASSIVGRDTEAFF. CDR3 nucleotide sequence: TGTGCCAGTAGTATAGTGGGCCGGGATACTGAAGCTTTCTTT.

The genes are TRBV21-1 and TRBJ1-2; the table's D call, TRBD1, was not checked against the DNA. TRBV21-1 is designated a pseudogene. CDR3 length: 14 amino acids. The CDR3 sequence is CASSKGGQGYGYTF. The CDR3 DNA reads TGTGCCAGCAGCAAAGGGGGGCAGGGTTATGGCTACACCTTC.

The chain uses TRBV6-5 and TRBJ1-4; 7 bases are a match to TRBD1. The V gene's germline CDR1 is MNHEY and CDR2 SVGAGI. After removal of 3 bases from V and 5 bases from J, the junction contained 3 bases not matched to a gene. The CDR3 runs 14 residues. The CDR3 sequence: CASSYTGENEKLFF. The CDR3 coding sequence is TGTGCCAGCAGTTATACAGGGGAGAATGAAAAACTGTTTTTT.

The V gene is TRBV5-4, the J gene TRBJ1-2, with D unclear. CDR3 size: 16 residues. Trimming left V 0 bases short and J 2 bases short, with 14 bases between. Germline loops: CDR1 SGHNT, CDR2 YYREEE (reference sequence). This CDR3 is CASSLDLGRTNYGYTF. CDR3 nucleotide sequence: TGTGCCAGCAGCTTGGATTTGGGCAGGACCAACTATGGCTACACCTTC.

The chain employs TRBV7-6 and TRBJ1-6; D is possibly TRBD1 (6 bases). The V gene lost 1 base and the J gene lost 9 bases, with 19 bases spanning the gap. There are 17 residues in the CDR3. Germline-derived CDR1 and CDR2 are SGHVS and FNYEAQ. The CDR3 DNA reads as TGTGCCAGCAGCTTAGGGGCCAGGGGTACTTCGGGTTCACCCCTCCACTTT. This gives the protein CASSLGARGTSGSPLHF. The full variable domain, with the rest looked up from reference TRBV7-6 and TRBJ1-6, is GAGVSQSPRYKVTKRGQDVALRCDPISGHVSLYWYRQALGQGPEFLTYFNYEAQQDKSGLPNDRFSAERPEGSISTLTIQRTEQRDSAMYRCASSLGARGTSGSPLHFGNGTRLTVT.